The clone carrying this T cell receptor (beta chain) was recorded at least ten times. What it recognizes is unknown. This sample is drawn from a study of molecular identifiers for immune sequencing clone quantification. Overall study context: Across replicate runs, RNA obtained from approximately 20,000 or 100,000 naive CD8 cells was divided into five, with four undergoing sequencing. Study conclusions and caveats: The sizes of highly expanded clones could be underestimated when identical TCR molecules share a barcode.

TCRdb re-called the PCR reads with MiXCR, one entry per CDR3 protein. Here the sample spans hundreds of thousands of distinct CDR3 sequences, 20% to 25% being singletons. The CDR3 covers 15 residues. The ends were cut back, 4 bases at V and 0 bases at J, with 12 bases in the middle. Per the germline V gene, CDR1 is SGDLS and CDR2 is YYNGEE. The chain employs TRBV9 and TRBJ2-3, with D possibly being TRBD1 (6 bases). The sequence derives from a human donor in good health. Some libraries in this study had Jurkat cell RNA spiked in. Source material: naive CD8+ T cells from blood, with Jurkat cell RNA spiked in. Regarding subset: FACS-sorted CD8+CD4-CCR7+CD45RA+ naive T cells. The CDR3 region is CASSLDRSSTDTQYF. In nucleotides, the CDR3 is TGTGCCAGCAGCCTCGACAGGTCTAGCACAGATACGCAGTATTTT.